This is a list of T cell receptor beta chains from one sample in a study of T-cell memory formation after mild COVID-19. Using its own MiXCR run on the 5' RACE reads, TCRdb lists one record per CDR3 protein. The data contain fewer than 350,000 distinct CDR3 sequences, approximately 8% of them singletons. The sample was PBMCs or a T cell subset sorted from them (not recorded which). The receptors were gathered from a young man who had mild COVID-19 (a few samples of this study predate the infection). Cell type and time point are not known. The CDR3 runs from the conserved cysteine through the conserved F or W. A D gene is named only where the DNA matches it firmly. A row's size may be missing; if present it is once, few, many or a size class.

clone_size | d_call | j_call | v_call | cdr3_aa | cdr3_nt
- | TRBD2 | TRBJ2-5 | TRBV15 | CATSRDGRGGRETQYF | TGTGCCACCAGCAGAGATGGGCGGGGGGGCCGCGAGACCCAGTACTTC
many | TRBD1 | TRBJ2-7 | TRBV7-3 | CASSPGGTGTYEQYF | TGTGCCAGCAGCCCCGGGGGGACAGGGACCTACGAGCAGTACTTC
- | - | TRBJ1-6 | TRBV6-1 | CASSEGTEYNSPLHF | TGTGCCAGCAGTGAAGGAACGGAGTATAATTCACCCCTCCACTTT
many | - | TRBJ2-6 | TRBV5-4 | CASSQLFGSGANVLTF | TGTGCCAGCAGCCAACTTTTCGGGTCTGGGGCCAACGTCCTGACTTTC
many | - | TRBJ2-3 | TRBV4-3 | CASSPDTSTDTQYF | TGCGCCAGCAGCCCTGATACTAGCACAGATACGCAGTATTTT
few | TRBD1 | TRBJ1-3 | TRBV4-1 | CASSPYGQETGNTIYF | TGCGCCAGCAGCCCTTACGGACAGGAGACTGGAAACACCATATATTTT
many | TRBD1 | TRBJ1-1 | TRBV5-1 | CASSLRGTGGTEAFF | TGCGCCAGCAGCTTGCGGGGGACAGGGGGCACTGAAGCTTTCTTT
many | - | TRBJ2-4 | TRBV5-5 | CASSLLTAELIVQYF | TGTGCCAGCAGCTTGCTCACAGCCGAGCTTATAGTTCAGTACTTC
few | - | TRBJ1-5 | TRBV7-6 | CASSLNGGGQPQHF | TGTGCCAGCAGCTTAAACGGAGGGGGGCAGCCCCAGCATTTT
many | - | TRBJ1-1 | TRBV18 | CASSPQSNTEAFF | TGTGCCAGCTCACCTCAGAGTAACACTGAAGCTTTCTTT
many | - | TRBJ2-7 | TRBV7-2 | CASSFSGMVEQYF | TGTGCCAGCAGCTTTTCCGGGATGGTCGAGCAGTACTTC
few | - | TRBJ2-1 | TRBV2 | CASSRNRWDEQFF | TGTGCCAGCAGTCGGAATCGGTGGGATGAGCAGTTCTTC
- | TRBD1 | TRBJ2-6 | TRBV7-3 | CASSLSTGDSGANVLTF | TGTGCCAGCAGCTTAAGCACAGGGGACTCTGGGGCCAACGTCCTGACTTTC
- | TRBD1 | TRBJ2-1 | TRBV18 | CASSPPGQGGGNEQFF | TGTGCCAGCTCACCACCGGGACAGGGAGGAGGCAATGAGCAGTTCTTC
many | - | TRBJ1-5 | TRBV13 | CASSLRLGNQPQHF | TGTGCCAGCAGCCTCCGGTTGGGCAATCAGCCCCAGCATTTT
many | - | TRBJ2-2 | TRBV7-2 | CASSLERTGELFF | TGCGCCAGCAGCTTGGAACGCACCGGGGAGCTGTTTTTT
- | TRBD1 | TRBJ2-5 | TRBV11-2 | CASSLGALTGYGETQYF | TGTGCCAGCAGCTTAGGGGCCCTGACAGGGTATGGAGAGACCCAGTACTTC
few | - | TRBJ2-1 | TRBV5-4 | CASSPTSSSYNEQFF | TGTGCCAGCAGCCCGACTTCCAGCTCCTACAATGAGCAGTTCTTC
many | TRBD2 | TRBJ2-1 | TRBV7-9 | CASSSGLGRDEQFF | TGTGCCAGCAGCTCCGGACTAGGGAGGGATGAGCAGTTCTTC
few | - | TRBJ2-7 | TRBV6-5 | CASSYGGFPNEQYF | TGTGCCAGCAGTTACGGCGGCTTTCCTAACGAGCAGTACTTC
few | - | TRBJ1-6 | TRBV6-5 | CASRDFGYNSPLHF | TGTGCCAGCAGGGATTTCGGGTATAATTCACCCCTCCACTTT
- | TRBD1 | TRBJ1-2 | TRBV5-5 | CASSLAGDRVAYGYTF | TGTGCCAGCAGCTTGGCCGGGGACAGGGTCGCCTATGGCTACACCTTC
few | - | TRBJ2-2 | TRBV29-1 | CSVEDRLGEDGELFF | TGCAGCGTTGAAGATAGGTTAGGGGAGGACGGGGAGCTGTTTTTT
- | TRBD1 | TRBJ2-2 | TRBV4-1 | CASSHRRDRGLGAGELFF | TGCGCCAGCAGCCATCGCCGGGACAGGGGGTTAGGCGCCGGGGAGCTGTTTTTT
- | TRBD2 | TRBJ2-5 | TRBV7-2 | CASSYRGLAGQETQYF | TGTGCCAGCAGCTACCGGGGACTAGCGGGGCAGGAGACCCAGTACTTC
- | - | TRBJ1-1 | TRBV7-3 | CASSLNAAKMGTEAFF | TGTGCCAGCAGCTTAAATGCCGCGAAAATGGGCACTGAAGCTTTCTTT
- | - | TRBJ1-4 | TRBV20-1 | CSARDFGGHNEKLFF | TGCAGTGCTAGAGATTTTGGGGGACATAATGAAAAACTGTTTTTT
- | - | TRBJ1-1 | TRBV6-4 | CASRGRGDTEAFF | TGTGCCAGCCGAGGACGGGGCGACACTGAAGCTTTCTTT
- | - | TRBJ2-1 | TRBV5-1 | CASSLPLASRTNYNEQFF | TGCGCCAGCAGCTTGCCGCTGGCATCAAGGACCAATTACAATGAGCAGTTCTTC
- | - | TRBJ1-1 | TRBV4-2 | CASSQGIAVSNTEAFF | TGTGCCAGCAGCCAAGGAATAGCGGTGTCGAACACTGAAGCTTTCTTT
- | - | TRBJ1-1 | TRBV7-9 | CAGAETVKNTEAFF | TGTGCCGGGGCCGAGACGGTGAAGAACACTGAAGCTTTCTTT
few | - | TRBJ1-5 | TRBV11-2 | CASSLSLGQPQHF | TGTGCCAGCAGCTTAAGTCTGGGTCAGCCCCAGCATTTT
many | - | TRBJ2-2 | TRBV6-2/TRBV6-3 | CASSYPTAARELFF | TGTGCCAGCAGTTACCCGACAGCTGCCAGGGAGCTGTTTTTT
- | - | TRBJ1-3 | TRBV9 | CASSVTTSGNTIYF | TGTGCCAGCAGCGTGACAACCTCTGGAAACACCATATATTTT